Listed below are T cell receptor beta chains from one sample, sequenced in a study of T cell responses to AZD1222 COVID-19 vaccine. Here immunoSEQ multiplex PCR was the method, and the copy in TCRdb shows in-frame clones only, minus some. Among about 170,000 clones, 75% to 90% were seen once, and the ten largest hold around 6.9%. This material consisted of peripheral blood, taken on day 0 of AZD1222 vaccination. Receptors originate from an adult in good health. Both conserved end residues are part of each CDR3. The order of the fields is clone size, V gene, J gene, D gene, CDR3 length, CDR3 protein, CDR3 DNA. A D gene is named only where the DNA matches it firmly. The listing skips clone size in some rows; elsewhere it reads once, few, many or a size class.

-,TRBV28,TRBJ1-5,-,12,CASSLNNQPQHF,TGTGCCAGCAGTTTAAACAATCAGCCCCAGCATTTT
-,TRBV23-1,TRBJ1-1,-,12,CASSQCSTEAFF,TGCGCCAGCAGTCAATGCAGCACTGAAGCTTTCTTT
-,TRBV19,TRBJ2-3,-,12,CASSINPDTQYF,TGTGCCAGTAGTATTAATCCAGATACGCAGTATTTT
-,TRBV7-8,TRBJ2-3,-,14,CASSRGTALDTQYF,TGTGCCAGCAGCCGAGGGACTGCGCTAGATACGCAGTATTTT
-,TRBV6-1,TRBJ2-1,-,15,CASSDGPRDYNEQFF,TGTGCCAGCAGTGATGGCCCCCGGGATTACAATGAGCAGTTCTTC
-,TRBV10-3,TRBJ1-1,TRBD1,17,CAISPTPLTGANTEAFF,TGTGCCATCAGCCCCACCCCTTTAACAGGGGCGAACACTGAAGCTTTCTTT
-,TRBV27,TRBJ1-6,-,15,CASTSGRSYNSPLHF,TGTGCCAGCACCTCAGGGCGCTCCTATAATTCACCCCTCCACTTT
-,TRBV13,TRBJ2-1,TRBD1,15,CASSLVQGAYNEQFF,TGTGCCAGCAGCTTAGTCCAGGGGGCCTACAATGAGCAGTTCTTC
-,TRBV13,TRBJ2-5,-,14,CASSLRGPQETQYF,TGTGCCAGCAGCCTGCGGGGGCCCCAAGAGACCCAGTACTTC
-,TRBV29-1,TRBJ2-3,-,17,CSVVGGPGGPSTDTQYF,TGCAGCGTTGTTGGTGGTCCTGGCGGTCCTAGCACAGATACGCAGTATTTT
-,TRBV10-3,TRBJ1-2,-,15,CAISDRGARVYGYTF,TGTGCCATCAGTGATAGGGGGGCGCGGGTCTATGGCTACACCTTC
-,TRBV19,TRBJ1-1,-,13,CASSIQGILGAFF,TGTGCCAGTAGTATACAGGGGATCCTTGGAGCTTTCTTT
-,TRBV28,TRBJ1-4,-,17,CASSFGVVTEANEKLFF,TGTGCCAGCAGTTTTGGTGTGGTAACAGAAGCTAATGAAAAACTGTTTTTT
-,TRBV5-6,TRBJ1-2,TRBD1,17,CASSWWGTGTRDRGYTF,TGTGCCAGCAGCTGGTGGGGGACAGGGACGAGAGATAGGGGCTACACCTTC
-,TRBV7-2,TRBJ2-7,-,14,CASRFFALSNEQYF,TGTGCCAGCAGATTTTTCGCTCTGAGTAACGAGCAGTACTTC
-,TRBV7-2,TRBJ2-3,-,15,CASSLEGGRTDTQYF,TGTGCCAGCAGCTTAGAGGGGGGCCGCACAGATACGCAGTATTTT
-,TRBV27,TRBJ1-2,-,15,CASSPLPPSGYGYTF,TGTGCCAGCAGTCCCCTCCCCCCATCCGGCTATGGCTACACCTTC
-,TRBV6-1,TRBJ2-1,TRBD2,17,CASSADSPGLAIYEQFF,TGTGCCAGCAGTGCGGACTCACCGGGACTAGCTATATATGAGCAGTTCTTC
-,TRBV28,TRBJ2-1,-,13,CASGPPSYNEQFF,TGTGCCAGCGGTCCACCGTCTTACAATGAGCAGTTCTTC
-,TRBV7-6,TRBJ2-1,TRBD2,16,CASSLTLAGGYNEQFF,TGTGCCAGCAGCTTAACACTAGCGGGGGGGTACAATGAGCAGTTCTTC
-,TRBV29-1,TRBJ2-2,-,15,CSVEDLGGRNGELFF,TGCAGCGTTGAAGATCTTGGGGGGCGAAACGGGGAGCTGTTTTTT
-,TRBV2,TRBJ1-2,-,10,CASAPPGYTF,TGTGCCAGCGCCCCCCCTGGCTACACCTTC
-,TRBV18,TRBJ2-7,-,15,CASSPGGPSSYEQYF,TGTGCCAGCTCACCGGGGGGGCCCAGCTCCTACGAGCAGTACTTC
once,TRBV5-1,TRBJ2-2,-,16,CASSLGATRNTGELFF,TGCGCCAGCAGCTTGGGCGCGACAAGGAACACCGGGGAGCTGTTTTTT
-,TRBV7-6,TRBJ2-5,TRBD2,16,CASSLAPSGGWETQYF,TGTGCCAGCAGCTTAGCGCCTAGCGGGGGTTGGGAGACCCAGTACTTC
-,TRBV3-1/TRBV3-2,TRBJ2-6,-,18,CASSQASVPLSGANVLTF,TGTGCCAGCAGCCAAGCTAGCGTCCCTCTCTCTGGGGCCAACGTCCTGACTTTC